This T cell receptor beta chain was sequenced during a study of lymphopenia after photon versus proton radiotherapy. Produced via immunoSEQ multiplex PCR; TCRdb's table is partial and in-frame only. In the table there are around 70,000 clones, around 93% of which are singletons. Findings of the study overall: After lymphocyte nadir, photon-treated repertoires showed oligoclonal expansion, especially CD8+ Temra. Under photons, naive T cells and diversity fell while effector/memory populations rose.

With respect to this clone: Antigen unknown.

Trimming took off 2 bases at V and 4 bases at J, with 8 bases between the two ends. From germline, CDR1 is SGHTA and CDR2 FQGTGA. The CDR3 is 13 amino acids. Sequenced here: peripheral blood, sampled from a patient treated with photon-based radiotherapy. The chain combines TRBV7-3 with TRBJ1-1; D ambiguous. The TCR sequence derives from a woman aged 40 to 50 with cholangiocarcinoma. The CDR3 coding sequence is TGTGCCAGCAGCTTAGCGGTGGGCACTGAAGCTTTCTTT. Protein: CASSLAVGTEAFF.